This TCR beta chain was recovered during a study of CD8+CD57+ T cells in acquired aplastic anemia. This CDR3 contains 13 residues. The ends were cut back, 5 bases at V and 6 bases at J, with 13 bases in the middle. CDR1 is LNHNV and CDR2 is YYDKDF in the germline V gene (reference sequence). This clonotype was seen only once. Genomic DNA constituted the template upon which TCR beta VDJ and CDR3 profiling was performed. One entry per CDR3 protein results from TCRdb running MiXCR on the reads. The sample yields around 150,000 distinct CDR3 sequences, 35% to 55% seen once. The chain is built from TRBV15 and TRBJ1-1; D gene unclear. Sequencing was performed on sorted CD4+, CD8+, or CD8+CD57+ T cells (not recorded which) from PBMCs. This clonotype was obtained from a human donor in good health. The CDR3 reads CATSRIAGSEAFF. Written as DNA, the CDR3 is TGTGCCACCAGCCGGATCGCGGGGTCTGAAGCTTTCTTT.